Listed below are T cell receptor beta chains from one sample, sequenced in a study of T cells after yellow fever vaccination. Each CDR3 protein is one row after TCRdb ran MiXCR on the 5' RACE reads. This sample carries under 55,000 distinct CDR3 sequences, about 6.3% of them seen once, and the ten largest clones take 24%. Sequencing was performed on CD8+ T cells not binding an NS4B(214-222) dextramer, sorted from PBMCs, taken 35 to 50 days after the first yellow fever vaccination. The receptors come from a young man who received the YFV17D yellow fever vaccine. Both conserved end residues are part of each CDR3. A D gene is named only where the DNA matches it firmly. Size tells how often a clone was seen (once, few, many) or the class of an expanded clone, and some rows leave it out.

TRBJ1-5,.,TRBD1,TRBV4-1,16,CASSQYAGGGNQPQHF,TGCGCCAGCAGCCAATATGCAGGGGGCGGTAATCAGCCCCAGCATTTT
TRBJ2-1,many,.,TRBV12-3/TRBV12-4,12,CASSFGNNEQFF,TGTGCCAGCAGTTTCGGGAACAATGAGCAGTTCTTC
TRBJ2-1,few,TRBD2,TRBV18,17,CASSRLAGGSSYNEQFF,TGTGCCAGCTCACGACTAGCGGGGGGGAGCTCCTACAATGAGCAGTTCTTC
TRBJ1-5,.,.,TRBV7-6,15,CASSHDGNSNQPQHF,TGTGCCAGCAGTCATGACGGGAATAGCAATCAGCCCCAGCATTTT
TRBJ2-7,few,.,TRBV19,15,CASSPSVDPSYEQYF,TGTGCCAGTAGTCCCAGCGTCGACCCCTCCTACGAGCAGTACTTC
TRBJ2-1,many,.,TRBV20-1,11,CSARLVDEQFF,TGCAGTGCCAGACTCGTCGATGAGCAGTTCTTC
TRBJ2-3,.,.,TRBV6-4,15,CASSEWPGDTDTQYF,TGTGCCAGCAGTGAATGGCCGGGGGACACAGATACGCAGTATTTT
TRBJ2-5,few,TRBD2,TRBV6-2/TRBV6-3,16,CASSHGLAGPGETQYF,TGTGCCAGCAGCCACGGGCTAGCGGGGCCAGGAGAGACCCAGTACTTC
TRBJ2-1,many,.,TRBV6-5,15,CASSSTGFQGNEQFF,TGTGCCAGCAGTTCCACAGGATTCCAAGGGAATGAGCAGTTCTTC
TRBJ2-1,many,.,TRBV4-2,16,CASSHGDFRSYNEQFF,TGTGCCAGCAGCCACGGGGACTTCCGATCCTACAATGAGCAGTTCTTC
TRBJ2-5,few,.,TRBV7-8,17,CASSLRPPLAGYETQYF,TGTGCCAGCAGCTTAAGGCCCCCTCTTGCGGGGTATGAGACCCAGTACTTC
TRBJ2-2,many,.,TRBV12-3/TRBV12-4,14,CASSFGRGTGELFF,TGTGCCAGCAGTTTCGGCAGGGGAACCGGGGAGCTGTTTTTT
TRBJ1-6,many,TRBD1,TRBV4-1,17,CASSQLGQEYYNSPLHF,TGCGCCAGCAGCCAATTAGGACAGGAGTATTATAATTCACCCCTCCACTTT
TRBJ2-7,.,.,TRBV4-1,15,CASSPPPTGQDEQYF,TGCGCCAGCAGCCCTCCACCCACAGGGCAAGACGAGCAGTACTTC
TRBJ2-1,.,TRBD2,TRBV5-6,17,CASTGLAGSLSYNEQFF,TGTGCCAGCACGGGACTAGCGGGTTCCCTCTCCTACAATGAGCAGTTCTTC
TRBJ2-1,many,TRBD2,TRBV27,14,CASSSLTSGGVKFF,TGTGCCAGCAGTTCCCTGACTAGCGGGGGTGTCAAGTTCTTC
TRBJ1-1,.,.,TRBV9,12,CDSSGGGSEAFF,TGTGACAGCAGCGGCGGAGGGAGTGAAGCTTTCTTT
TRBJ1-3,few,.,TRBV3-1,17,CASSHDQRGSSGNTIYF,TGTGCCAGCAGCCACGACCAACGGGGAAGCTCTGGAAACACCATATATTTT
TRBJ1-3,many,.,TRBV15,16,CATSSGEFISGNTIYF,TGTGCCACCAGCTCAGGCGAGTTCATCTCTGGAAACACCATATATTTT
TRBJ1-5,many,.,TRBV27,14,CASSLGQGSQPQHF,TGTGCCAGCAGTTTAGGGCAGGGGAGTCAGCCCCAGCATTTT